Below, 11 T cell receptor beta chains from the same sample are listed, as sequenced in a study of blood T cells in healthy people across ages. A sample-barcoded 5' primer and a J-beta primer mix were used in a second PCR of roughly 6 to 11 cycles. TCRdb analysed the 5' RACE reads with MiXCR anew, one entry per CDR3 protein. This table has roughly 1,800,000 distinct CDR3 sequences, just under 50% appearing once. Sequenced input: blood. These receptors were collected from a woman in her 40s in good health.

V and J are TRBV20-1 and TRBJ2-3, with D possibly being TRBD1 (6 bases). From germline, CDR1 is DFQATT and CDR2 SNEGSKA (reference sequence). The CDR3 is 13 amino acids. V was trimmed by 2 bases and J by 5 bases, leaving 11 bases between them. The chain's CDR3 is CSARQTGLDTQYF. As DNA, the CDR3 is TGCAGTGCTAGACAAACAGGGTTAGATACGCAGTATTTT.

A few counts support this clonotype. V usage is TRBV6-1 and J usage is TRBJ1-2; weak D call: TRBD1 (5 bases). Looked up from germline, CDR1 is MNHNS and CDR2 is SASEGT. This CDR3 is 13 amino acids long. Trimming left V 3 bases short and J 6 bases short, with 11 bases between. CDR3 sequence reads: CASSDRDGNGYTF. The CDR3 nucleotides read TGTGCCAGCAGTGACAGGGACGGAAATGGCTACACCTTC.

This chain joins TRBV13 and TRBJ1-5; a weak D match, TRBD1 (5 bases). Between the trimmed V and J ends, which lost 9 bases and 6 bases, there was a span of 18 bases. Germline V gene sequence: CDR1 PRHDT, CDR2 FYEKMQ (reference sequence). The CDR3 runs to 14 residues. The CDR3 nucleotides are TGTGCCAGTACTACAGGCAGGGTGGGTCAGCCCCAGCATTTT. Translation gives CASTTGRVGQPQHF. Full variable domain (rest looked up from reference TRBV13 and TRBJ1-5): AAGVIQSPRHLIKEKRETATLKCYPIPRHDTVYWYQQGPGQDPQFLISFYEKMQSDKGSIPDRFSAQQFSDYHSELNMSSLELGDSALYFCASTTGRVGQPQHFGDGTRLSIL.

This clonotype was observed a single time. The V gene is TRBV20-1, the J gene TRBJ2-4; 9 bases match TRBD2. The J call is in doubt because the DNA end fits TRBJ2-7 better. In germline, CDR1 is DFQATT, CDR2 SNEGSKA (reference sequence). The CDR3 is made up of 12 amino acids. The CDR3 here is CSAPSGDHEQYF. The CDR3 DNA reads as TGCAGTGCTCCTAGCGGGGACCACGAGCAGTACTTC.

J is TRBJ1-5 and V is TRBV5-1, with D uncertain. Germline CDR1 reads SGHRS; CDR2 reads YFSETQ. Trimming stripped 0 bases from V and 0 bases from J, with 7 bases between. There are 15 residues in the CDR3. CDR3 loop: CASSLDTPSNQPQHF. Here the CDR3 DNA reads TGCGCCAGCAGCTTGGACACCCCTAGCAATCAGCCCCAGCATTTT.

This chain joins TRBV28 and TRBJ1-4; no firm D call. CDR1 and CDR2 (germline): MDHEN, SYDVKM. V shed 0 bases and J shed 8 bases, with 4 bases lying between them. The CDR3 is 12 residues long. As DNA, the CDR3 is TGTGCCAGCAGTTTATGGGAGGAAAAACTGTTTTTT. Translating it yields CASSLWEEKLFF. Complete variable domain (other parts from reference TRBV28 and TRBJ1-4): DVKVTQSSRYLVKRTGEKVFLECVQDMDHENMFWYRQDPGLGLRLIYFSYDVKMKEKGDIPEGYSVSREKKERFSLILESASTNQTSMYLCASSLWEEKLFFGSGTQLSVL.

The CDR3 protein is CASSRIQGGEVYGYTF. In nucleotides, the CDR3 is TGTGCCAGCAGCAGAATTCAAGGGGGCGAGGTCTATGGCTACACCTTC. The chain recombines TRBV5-5 with TRBJ1-2; 7 positions agree with TRBD1. The germline V gene encodes CDR1 SGHKS and CDR2 YYEKEE (reference sequence). The CDR3 has 16 amino acids. Germline trimming cut 4 bases from V and 4 bases from J; bases unmatched to any gene: 13.

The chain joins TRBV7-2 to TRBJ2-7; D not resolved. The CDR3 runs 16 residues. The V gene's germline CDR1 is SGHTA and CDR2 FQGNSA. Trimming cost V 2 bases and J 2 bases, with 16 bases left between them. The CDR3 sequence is CASSLRVPPAPYEQYF. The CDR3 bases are TGTGCCAGCAGCTTACGGGTCCCACCTGCCCCCTACGAGCAGTACTTC.

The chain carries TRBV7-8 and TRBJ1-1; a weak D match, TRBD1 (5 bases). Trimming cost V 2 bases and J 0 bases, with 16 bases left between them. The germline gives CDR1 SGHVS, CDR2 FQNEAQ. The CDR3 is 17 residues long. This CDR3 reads CASSLTGRDIVNTEAFF. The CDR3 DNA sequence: TGTGCCAGCAGCTTAACGGGCAGGGATATAGTGAACACTGAAGCTTTCTTT.

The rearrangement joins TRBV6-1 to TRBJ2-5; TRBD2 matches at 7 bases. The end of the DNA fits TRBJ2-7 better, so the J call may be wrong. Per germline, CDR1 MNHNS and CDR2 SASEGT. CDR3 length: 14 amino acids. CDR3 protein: CASSERGDFDEQYF. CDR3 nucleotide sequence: TGTGCCAGCAGCGAGCGGGGTGACTTCGACGAGCAGTACTTC.

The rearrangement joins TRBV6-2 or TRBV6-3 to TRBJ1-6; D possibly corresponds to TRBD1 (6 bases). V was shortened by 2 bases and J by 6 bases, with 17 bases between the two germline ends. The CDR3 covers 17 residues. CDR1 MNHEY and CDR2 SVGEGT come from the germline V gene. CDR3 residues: CASSYGTPVLSNSPLHF. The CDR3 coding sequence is TGTGCCAGCAGTTACGGGACACCGGTTTTGAGTAATTCACCCCTCCACTTT.